A selection of T cell receptor beta chains follows, all from one sample in a study of identifying expanded T cells in peripheral blood. Some clones are missing from TCRdb's copy, which holds only in-frame ones; the method was immunoSEQ multiplex PCR. The table has 85,000 to 100,000 clones, more than 70% seen once. Sequencing input: blood. The origin of the receptors is a person between 18 and 75 years old in good health. Both conserved end residues are part of each CDR3. D genes are given only for firm matches. Rows may omit the clone size; those that give it use once, few, many or a size class.

>.|.|TRBJ1-2|TRBV7-2
CASSSGTDSYGYTF
TGTGCCAGCAGCTCCGGGACCGATTCTTATGGCTACACCTTC
>.|.|TRBJ1-5|TRBV28
CASSSPTSHQPQHF
TGTGCCAGCAGTTCCCCGACTTCCCATCAGCCCCAGCATTTT
>.|.|TRBJ2-3|TRBV28
CASRYYGSSDTQYF
TGTGCCAGCAGATACTATGGGAGCTCAGATACGCAGTATTTT
>.|.|TRBJ2-5|TRBV6-6
CASSYGRNTQETQYF
TGTGCCAGCAGTTACGGCAGGAACACTCAAGAGACCCAGTACTTC
>.|.|TRBJ2-2|TRBV30
CACTQNTGELFF
TGTGCCTGCACACAGAACACCGGGGAGCTGTTTTTT
>.|TRBD2|TRBJ2-7|TRBV7-2
CASSLASGGISYEQYF
TGTGCCAGCAGCTTAGCCAGCGGGGGGATTTCCTACGAGCAGTACTTC
>.|.|TRBJ2-2|TRBV28
CASSTQEGTGELFF
TGTGCCAGCAGCACCCAGGAGGGCACCGGGGAGCTGTTTTTT
>.|TRBD1|TRBJ1-5|TRBV28
CASSPTGGYQPQHF
TGTGCCAGCAGCCCGACAGGGGGCTACCAGCCCCAGCATTTT
>once|.|TRBJ2-3|TRBV21-1
CASSNCMGGQGKRTDTQYF
TGTGCCAGCAGCAACTGCATGGGCGGGCAGGGGAAGAGGACAGATACGCAGTATTTT
>.|.|TRBJ1-5|TRBV5-6
CASSFRGQPQHF
TGTGCCAGCAGCTTCCGTGGTCAGCCCCAGCATTTT
>.|TRBD2|TRBJ2-7|TRBV7-9
CASSPGTIAEQYF
TGTGCCAGCAGCCCGGGGACTATAGCCGAGCAGTACTTC
>.|.|TRBJ1-1|TRBV7-9
CASSPRGSNTEAFF
TGTGCCAGCAGCCCCCGGGGCTCGAACACTGAAGCTTTCTTT
>.|TRBD2|TRBJ2-7|TRBV11-2
CASSYLAGGPYEQYF
TGTGCCAGCAGCTACCTAGCGGGAGGCCCCTACGAGCAGTACTTC
>once|.|TRBJ1-5|TRBV30
CAWSVLGRADQPQHF
TGTGCCTGGAGTGTGTTGGGGAGAGCGGATCAGCCCCAGCATTTT
>.|.|TRBJ2-3|TRBV9
CASSPGGLSTDTQYF
TGTGCCAGCAGCCCTGGGGGACTCAGCACAGATACGCAGTATTTT
>.|.|TRBJ1-5|TRBV25-1
CASSAPREYDQPQHF
TGTGCCAGCAGTGCCCCCAGGGAATATGATCAGCCCCAGCATTTT
>.|.|TRBJ2-1|TRBV1
CTSSQDVSGGGTNEQFF
TGCACCAGCAGCCAAGATGTGAGCGGGGGTGGAACCAATGAGCAGTTCTTC
>.|.|TRBJ2-7|TRBV6-5
CASSRTGYEQYF
TGTGCCAGCAGCAGGACGGGTTACGAGCAGTACTTC
>.|.|TRBJ2-7|TRBV5-4
CASSFLLDSSYEQYF
TGTGCCAGCAGCTTCTTGTTGGACAGCTCCTACGAGCAGTACTTC
>.|.|TRBJ2-3|TRBV7-2
CASSLVPGSTDTQYF
TGTGCCAGCAGCTTAGTCCCAGGGTCCACAGATACGCAGTATTTT
>.|TRBD1|TRBJ2-1|TRBV7-3
CASSSTARQGVNEQFF
TGTGCCAGCAGCTCTACAGCCCGACAGGGGGTCAATGAGCAGTTCTTC
>.|.|TRBJ1-2|TRBV5-6
CASSPLGINYGYTF
TGTGCCAGCAGCCCCTTGGGTATAAACTATGGCTACACCTTC
>.|.|TRBJ2-6|TRBV5-1
CASSLRVTDSGANVLTF
TGCGCCAGCAGCTTGAGGGTGACCGACTCTGGGGCCAACGTCCTGACTTTC
>.|.|TRBJ1-1|TRBV29-1
CSVVWEVLNTEAFF
TGCAGCGTTGTATGGGAGGTGTTGAACACTGAAGCTTTCTTT
>.|TRBD1|TRBJ1-4|TRBV5-4
CASTSLRGQESEKLFF
TGTGCCAGCACCTCTTTGAGGGGACAGGAGAGTGAAAAACTGTTTTTT
>.|.|TRBJ2-7|TRBV9
CASSVNVVRDRHEQYF
TGTGCCAGCAGCGTAAACGTGGTCCGGGATCGGCACGAGCAGTACTTC
>once|.|TRBJ1-2|TRBV6-1
CASSGGAGYGYTF
TGTGCCAGCAGTGGGGGGGCTGGCTATGGCTACACCTTC
>.|.|TRBJ2-7|TRBV30
CAWSGGQAIYEQYF
TGTGCCTGGAGTGGGGGTCAGGCGATCTACGAGCAGTACTTC
>.|.|TRBJ1-2|TRBV13
CASSLGGRRVHYGYTF
TGTGCCAGCAGCTTAGGCGGCAGGAGGGTACACTATGGCTACACCTTC
>.|TRBD1|TRBJ2-7|TRBV10-1
CASSDRGLGEQYF
TGCGCCAGCAGTGACAGGGGGCTGGGAGAGCAGTACTTC
>.|.|TRBJ2-1|TRBV10-1
CASSESGGPYNEQFF
TGCGCCAGCAGTGAGAGCGGAGGCCCTTACAATGAGCAGTTCTTC
>.|.|TRBJ1-3|TRBV5-1
CASSSTKASSGNTIYF
TGCGCCAGCAGCTCAACCAAGGCGAGCTCTGGAAACACCATATATTTT
>once|.|TRBJ2-2|TRBV9
CASSVGGKELFF
TGTGCCAGCAGCGTAGGAGGGAAGGAGCTGTTTTTT
>.|TRBD1|TRBJ2-3|TRBV6-1
CASSDFQQGAPIQYF
TGTGCCAGCAGTGACTTTCAACAGGGGGCCCCTATACAGTATTTT
>.|TRBD1|TRBJ2-6|TRBV7-8
CASSRTGTGTFDGANVLTF
TGTGCCAGCAGCCGGACCGGGACAGGGACGTTTGATGGGGCCAACGTCCTGACTTTC
>.|.|TRBJ2-7|TRBV11-3
CASSFEATRTYEQYF
TGTGCCAGCAGCTTTGAAGCGACCAGAACCTACGAGCAGTACTTC
>.|TRBD2|TRBJ2-3|TRBV9
CASSARTSGDTDTQYF
TGTGCCAGCAGCGCCAGGACTAGCGGGGACACAGATACGCAGTATTTT
>.|TRBD1|TRBJ1-4|TRBV7-8
CASSATGTGGEKLFF
TGTGCCAGCAGCGCCACCGGGACAGGGGGGGAAAAACTGTTTTTT
>.|.|TRBJ1-2|TRBV11-2
CASSFQDRSGYTF
TGTGCCAGCAGCTTTCAGGACCGCAGTGGCTACACCTTC
>once|.|TRBJ1-1|TRBV14
CASSQVRGNTEAFF
TGTGCCAGCAGCCAAGTCAGGGGGAACACTGAAGCTTTCTTT
>.|TRBD1|TRBJ1-1|TRBV5-4
CASRRDRGRDTEAFF
TGTGCCAGCAGACGCGACAGGGGGAGGGACACTGAAGCTTTCTTT
>.|.|TRBJ2-3|TRBV11-2
CASSLAGADTQYF
TGTGCCAGCAGCTTAGCAGGTGCGGATACGCAGTATTTT
>.|.|TRBJ1-2|TRBV6-1
CASSEARPSGSYGYTF
TGTGCCAGCAGTGAAGCACGGCCGTCAGGGAGCTATGGCTACACCTTC
>.|.|TRBJ1-6|TRBV6-5
CASSLTGTSPLHF
TGTGCCAGCAGTTTGACAGGCACTTCACCCCTCCACTTT
>.|.|TRBJ2-3|TRBV9
CASSVALIGATDTQYF
TGTGCCAGCAGCGTAGCTCTCATAGGGGCCACAGATACGCAGTATTTT
>many|.|TRBJ1-5|TRBV10-2
CASNTGFNQPQHF
TGCGCCAGCAATACAGGGTTCAATCAGCCCCAGCATTTT
>few|.|TRBJ2-2|TRBV6-1
CASSEWGDSNTGELFF
TGTGCCAGCAGTGAATGGGGGGATTCGAACACCGGGGAGCTGTTTTTT
>.|TRBD2|TRBJ2-1|TRBV10-2
CASSGTSGSGEQFF
TGCGCCAGCAGTGGGACTAGCGGGAGTGGTGAGCAGTTCTTC
>.|.|TRBJ2-7|TRBV5-3
CASSLVGDEQYF
TGTGCCAGCAGCTTGGTTGGGGACGAGCAGTACTTC